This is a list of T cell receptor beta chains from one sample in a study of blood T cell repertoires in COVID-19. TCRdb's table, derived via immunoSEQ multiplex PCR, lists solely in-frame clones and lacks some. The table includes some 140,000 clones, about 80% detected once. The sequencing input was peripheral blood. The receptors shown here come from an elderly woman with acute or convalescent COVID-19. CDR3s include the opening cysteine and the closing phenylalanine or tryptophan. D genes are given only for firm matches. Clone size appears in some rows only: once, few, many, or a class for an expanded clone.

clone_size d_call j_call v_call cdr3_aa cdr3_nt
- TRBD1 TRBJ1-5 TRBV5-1 CASSQGQGGSNQPQHF TGCGCCAGCAGCCAGGGACAGGGAGGAAGCAATCAGCCCCAGCATTTT
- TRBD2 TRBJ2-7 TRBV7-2 CASSLAAGGSSYEQYF TGTGCCAGCAGCTTAGCAGCGGGGGGGTCCTCCTACGAGCAGTACTTC
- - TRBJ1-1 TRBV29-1 CSVGQGPTIEAFF TGCAGCGTGGGCCAGGGGCCCACAATTGAAGCTTTCTTT
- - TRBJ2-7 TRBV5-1 CASSLYPEYEQYF TGCGCCAGCAGCTTGTACCCGGAGTACGAGCAGTACTTC
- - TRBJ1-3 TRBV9 CASSGAGGGHGGNTIYF TGTGCCAGCAGCGGAGCGGGCGGGGGGCATGGAGGAAACACCATATATTTT
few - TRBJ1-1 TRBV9 CASTRDLNTEAFF TGTGCCAGCACCCGGGACTTGAACACTGAAGCTTTCTTT
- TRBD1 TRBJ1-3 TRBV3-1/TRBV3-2 CASSRWDRENTIYF TGTGCCAGCAGCCGTTGGGACAGGGAGAACACCATATATTTT
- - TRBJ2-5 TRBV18 CASSQQEYETQYF TGTGCCAGCTCACAACAGGAATACGAGACCCAGTACTTC
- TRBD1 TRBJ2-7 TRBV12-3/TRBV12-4 CASSRTGVYEQYF TGTGCCAGCAGTCGGACAGGGGTCTACGAGCAGTACTTC
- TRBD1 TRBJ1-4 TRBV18 CASSPPTGGESNEKLFF TGTGCCAGCTCACCACCGACAGGGGGCGAATCTAATGAAAAACTGTTTTTT
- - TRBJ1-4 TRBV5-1 CASSPPTANEKLFF TGCGCCAGCAGCCCCCCGACAGCTAATGAAAAACTGTTTTTT
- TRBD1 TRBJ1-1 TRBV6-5 CATGQGNTEAFF TGTGCCACGGGACAGGGGAACACTGAAGCTTTCTTT
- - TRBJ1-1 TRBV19 CASSIGYTVIWNTEAFF TGTGCCAGTAGTATAGGTTACACCGTAATATGGAACACTGAAGCTTTCTTT
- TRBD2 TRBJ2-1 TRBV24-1 CATSGEAGTSGNEQFF TGTGCCACCAGTGGTGAAGCCGGGACTAGCGGCAATGAGCAGTTCTTC
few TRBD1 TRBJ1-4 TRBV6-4 CASSETGSNEKLFF TGTGCCAGCAGTGAGACAGGGTCAAATGAAAAACTGTTTTTT
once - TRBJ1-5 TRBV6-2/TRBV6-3 CASSYPNMGQPQHF TGTGCCAGCAGTTACCCCAACATGGGCCAGCCCCAGCATTTT
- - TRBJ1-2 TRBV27 CASSPRQGLYGYTF TGTGCCAGCAGCCCGAGGCAGGGATTGTATGGCTACACCTTC
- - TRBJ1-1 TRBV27 CASRLIPAPSRTEAFF TGTGCCAGCAGACTTATCCCCGCTCCCTCGCGGACTGAAGCTTTCTTT
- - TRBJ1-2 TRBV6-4 CASSDEVNPISNYGYTF TGTGCCAGCAGTGACGAGGTTAACCCAATTTCTAACTATGGCTACACCTTC
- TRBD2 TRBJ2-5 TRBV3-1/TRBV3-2 CASSAAGFPETQYF TGTGCCAGCTCCGCAGCGGGGTTTCCCGAGACCCAGTACTTC
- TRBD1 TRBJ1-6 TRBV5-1 CASSPGQVDSPLHF TGCGCCAGCAGCCCGGGACAGGTGGATTCACCCCTCCACTTT
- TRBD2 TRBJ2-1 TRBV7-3 CASSPIGGDDNEQFF TGTGCCAGCAGCCCAATCGGGGGGGACGACAATGAGCAGTTCTTC